These 7 T cell receptor beta chains originate from one sample sequenced in a study of shared clonotypes between healthy human individuals (dated by TCRdb to between 2020 and 2021). Library method: the immunoSEQ multiplex PCR assay. This is the immuneACCESS table as TCRdb keeps it, with only in-frame sequences that have V and J called. A part of the clones is gone; compared with another copy, unresolved V genes explain less than half, and the rest is unexplained. In all, the sample holds approximately 250,000 clones, and approximately 65% of those were seen once. Around 10% of the sample is held by the ten biggest clonotypes. Sequenced material: memory CD4+ T cells sorted from blood. Reading the label with the study, this specimen's cell subset or site is: CD45RA-negative fraction. All receptors derive from a man aged 25-45 years in good health.

In its sample, this clone was seen a few times. The chain carries TRBV5-5 and TRBJ1-1; 8 bases fit TRBD1. The J segment lost 6 bases and the V segment lost 3 bases, leaving 4 bases of the junction unmatched. Germline assignment: CDR1 SGHKS and CDR2 YYEKEE (reference sequence). This CDR3 contains 13 residues. CDR3 protein: CASSYGQGAEAFF. CDR3 DNA: TGTGCCAGCAGCTACGGACAGGGAGCTGAAGCTTTCTTT.

Regarding this clone: Within the sample, other DNA sequences also encode this same CDR3. The chain joins TRBV7-2 to TRBJ2-7; weak D call: TRBD1 (5 bases). Trimming cost V 3 bases and J 2 bases, with 5 bases left between them. The CDR3 runs 12 residues. In germline, CDR1 is SGHTA, CDR2 FQGNSA. The CDR3 here is CASSLDTYEQYF. The DNA for the CDR3 is TGTGCCAGCAGCTTGGACACCTACGAGCAGTACTTC. Complete variable domain (other parts from reference TRBV7-2 and TRBJ2-7): GAGVSQSPSNKVTEKGKDVELRCDPISGHTALYWYRQSLGQGLEFLIYFQGNSAPDKSGLPSDRFSAERTGGSVSTLTIQRTQQEDSAVYLCASSLDTYEQYFGPGTRLTVT.

This clone was seen ten or more times. The chain has TRBV10-1 and TRBJ1-1, with unresolved D. CDR1 is WNHNN and CDR2 is SYGVQD in the germline V gene (reference sequence). The CDR3 is made up of 14 amino acids. V was clipped by 0 bases and J by 4 bases, with 9 bases between them. The CDR3 region has the DNA TGCGCCAGCAGTGAGTCAGGGATGGCCACTGAAGCTTTCTTT. This sequence encodes CASSESGMATEAFF.

CDR3 protein: CASSPRGEGNQPQHF. The CDR3 DNA reads as TGTGCCAGCTCACCACGGGGAGAGGGAAATCAGCCCCAGCATTTT. The chain couples TRBV18 to TRBJ1-5; no clear D. The V gene's germline CDR1 is KGHSH and CDR2 LQKENI. The CDR3 spans 15 residues. V was clipped by 1 base and J by 4 bases, with 11 bases between them.

This clone was seen at least ten times. At one end the junction does not follow the germline gene, possibly because of a read error. The chain is built from TRBV29-1 and TRBJ1-5, with D hard to call. From germline, CDR1 is SQVTM and CDR2 ANQGSEA. The CDR3 is 13 amino acids. CDR3 in amino acids: CSVEGREGQPQHF. CDR3 coding DNA: TGCAGCGTGGAAGGACGGGAAGGGCAGCCCCAGCATTTT.

The genes are TRBV25-1 and TRBJ1-2; D may be TRBD1 (5 bases). The CDR3 consists of 13 residues. The germline V and J ends were trimmed by 4 bases and 8 bases, with 14 bases remaining between them. Germline values: CDR1 MGHDK, CDR2 SYGVNS. This CDR3 reads CASSVRAGGGYTF. The CDR3 DNA reads TGTGCCAGCAGTGTCAGGGCTGGAGGGGGCTACACCTTC.

The chain combines TRBV2 with TRBJ1-5; D not resolved. V was clipped by 1 base and J by 5 bases, with 9 bases between them. The CDR3 spans 14 residues. From germline, CDR1 is SNHLY and CDR2 FYNNEI. This CDR3 is CASSEGEQHQPQHF. Here the CDR3 DNA reads TGTGCCAGCAGTGAAGGGGAACAGCATCAGCCCCAGCATTTT.